The 27 T cell receptor beta chains presented below share a single source sample, sequenced in a study of blood T cell repertoires in COVID-19. Sequenced by immunoSEQ multiplex PCR; TCRdb stores in-frame clones only, minus some. The sample consists of fewer than 130,000 clones, around 85% of them appearing once. Sequencing was done on a sample of peripheral blood. These receptors came from an older man with active or convalescent COVID-19.

In regard to this clone: One end of the junction varies from germline; a read error may be responsible. The V gene is TRBV18, the J gene TRBJ2-7; possible D gene TRBD2, 6 bases. This CDR3 has 15 amino acids. Germline loops: CDR1 KGHSH, CDR2 LQKENI. The CDR3, as DNA: TGTGCCAGCGCACCTGATAGCGGTATCTCCTACGAGCAGTACTTC. It is translated as CASAPDSGISYEQYF.

This clone was counted a few times. The chain joins TRBV4-1 to TRBJ2-1; 11 bases match TRBD2. The CDR3 contains 16 residues. The V segment lost 4 bases and the J segment 0 bases; nucleotides outside the gene matches: 2. Germline V CDR1 and CDR2: MGHRA, YSYEKL. Here the CDR3 DNA reads TGCGCCAGCAGCCGAACTAGCGGGAGCTCCTACAATGAGCAGTTCTTC. Protein sequence: CASSRTSGSSYNEQFF.

The gene calls are TRBV5-1 and TRBJ2-5, with a tentative D call TRBD2 (6 bases). V was trimmed by 3 bases and J by 5 bases, leaving 17 bases between them. The CDR3 contains 15 residues. Per the germline V gene, CDR1 is SGHRS and CDR2 is YFSETQ. The CDR3 DNA reads as TGCGCCAGCAGCTGGACTCTAGCGTCGGGGGAGACCCAGTACTTC. Translation: CASSWTLASGETQYF.

V and J are TRBV6-2 or TRBV6-3 and TRBJ2-7, with D uncertain. V lost 4 bases and J 1 base, leaving 8 bases between the germline ends. Germline assignment: CDR1 MNHEY and CDR2 SVGEGT. This CDR3 region has 13 residues. The CDR3 DNA sequence: TGTGCCAGCAGTTTTGGGCAGTCCTACGAGCAGTACTTC. Translated, it gives CASSFGQSYEQYF.

The chain links TRBV3-1 (or the pseudogene TRBV3-2) to TRBJ1-2, with 8 bases identical to TRBD1. The CDR3 length is 12 residues. Looked up from germline, CDR1 is LGHDT and CDR2 is YNNKEL (reference sequence). The V and J ends lost 1 base and 8 bases, in that order; junction bases with no gene match: 0. CDR3 protein: CASSQGTGGYTF. The CDR3 nucleotides are TGTGCCAGCAGCCAAGGGACAGGGGGCTACACCTTC.

This clone was found once. The rearrangement links TRBV19 to TRBJ1-2, with 8 bases lining up with TRBD1. The J segment lost 4 bases and the V segment lost 4 bases, leaving 11 bases of the junction unmatched. The germline gives CDR1 LNHDA, CDR2 SQIVND (reference sequence). This CDR3 has 16 residues. The CDR3 loop reads CASSNTLGQAIYGYTF. The CDR3 nucleotides are TGTGCCAGTAGTAATACTTTGGGACAGGCTATCTATGGCTACACCTTC.

The V and J genes are TRBV18 and TRBJ2-7; 9 bases match TRBD1. The ends lost 4 bases at V and 5 bases at J; junction bases unmatched: 9. Germline V gives CDR1 KGHSH, CDR2 LQKENI. This CDR3 is 15 amino acids long. The CDR3, as DNA: TGTGCCAGCTCACTCCGGGACAGGGAGAACCACGAGCAGTACTTC. Encoded protein: CASSLRDRENHEQYF.

The gene calls are TRBV2 and TRBJ1-2; maybe TRBD1 (6 bases). V lost 10 bases and J lost 1, with 13 bases in between. Germline values: CDR1 SNHLY, CDR2 FYNNEI. This CDR3 has 13 amino acids. CDR3 nucleotides: TGTGCCACAAACAGGGACCTTAACTATGGCTACACCTTC. Translated: CATNRDLNYGYTF.

J is TRBJ1-2 and V is TRBV7-9; weak D call: TRBD1 (5 bases). The germline CDR1 and CDR2 sequences are SEHNR and FQNEAQ (reference sequence). V was clipped by 1 base and J by 2 bases, with 11 bases between them. The CDR3 has 15 residues. In DNA form, the CDR3 reads TGTGCCAGCAGCTTAGGGGAGGGGCGGAACTATGGCTACACCTTC. Amino acid sequence: CASSLGEGRNYGYTF. Combining the CDR3 with reference TRBV7-9 and TRBJ1-2 gives the whole variable domain DTGVSQNPRHKITKRGQNVTFRCDPISEHNRLYWYRQTLGQGPEFLTYFQNEAQLEKSRLLSDRFSAERPKGSFSTLEIQRTEQGDSAMYLCASSLGEGRNYGYTFGSGTRLTVV.

The gene calls are TRBV5-4 and TRBJ1-3; no clear D. Trimming took 5 bases from V and 0 from J, leaving 12 bases between them. This CDR3 is 15 amino acids long. Looked up from germline, CDR1 is SGHNT and CDR2 is YYREEE (reference sequence). In nucleotides, the CDR3 is TGTGCCAGCAGTGATAATCGGGGCTCTGGAAACACCATATATTTT. Translating gives CASSDNRGSGNTIYF. Using reference TRBV5-4 and TRBJ1-3 for the parts outside the CDR3, the full variable domain is ETGVTQSPTHLIKTRGQQVTLRCSSQSGHNTVSWYQQALGQGPQFIFQYYREEENGRGNFPPRFSGLQFPNYSSELNVNALELDDSALYLCASSDNRGSGNTIYFGEGSWLTVV.

The genes are TRBV10-1 and TRBJ2-7, with 10 bases that match TRBD1. There are 16 residues in the CDR3. Germline lookup yields CDR1 WNHNN and CDR2 SYGVQD (reference sequence). Losses at the gene ends were 0 bases for V and 5 bases for J; bases not matched to a gene: 7. The chain's CDR3 is CASSESPTGGKDEQYF. The CDR3 DNA is TGCGCCAGCAGTGAGTCTCCGACAGGGGGCAAAGACGAGCAGTACTTC.

The chain employs TRBV27 and TRBJ1-1; D remains ambiguous. V lost 2 bases and J 1 base, leaving 14 bases between the germline ends. The germline CDR1 and CDR2 sequences are MNHEY and SMNVEV (reference sequence). The CDR3 runs to 16 residues. The DNA of the CDR3 is TGTGCCAGCAGTTTAGGCAGTGGACTTAGGAACACTGAAGCTTTCTTT. Its protein product is CASSLGSGLRNTEAFF.

The chain is built from TRBV5-4 and TRBJ2-7, with TRBD1 matching 9 bases. The trim removed 3 bases at V and 5 bases at J, leaving 9 bases unmatched. The CDR3 totals 15 residues. Germline V gene sequence: CDR1 SGHNT, CDR2 YYREEE (reference sequence). CDR3 region: CASSSKPGQGNEQYF. CDR3 bases: TGTGCCAGCAGCTCTAAACCGGGACAGGGAAACGAGCAGTACTTC. Using reference TRBV5-4 and TRBJ2-7 for the parts outside the CDR3, the full variable domain is ETGVTQSPTHLIKTRGQQVTLRCSSQSGHNTVSWYQQALGQGPQFIFQYYREEENGRGNFPPRFSGLQFPNYSSELNVNALELDDSALYLCASSSKPGQGNEQYFGPGTRLTVT.

This chain joins TRBV5-1 and TRBJ1-2; no firm D call. The CDR3 consists of 14 residues. The V end was cut by 4 bases, the J end by 7 bases, with 17 bases between. Germline loops: CDR1 SGHRS, CDR2 YFSETQ. CDR3 DNA sequence: TGCGCCAGCAGCCGAGCCATAGAGGGAGGTGGCTACACCTTC. Its translation is CASSRAIEGGGYTF.

The chain combines TRBV7-9 with TRBJ1-5; a weak D match, TRBD1 (6 bases). Germline assignment: CDR1 SEHNR and CDR2 FQNEAQ (reference sequence). The CDR3 runs 12 residues. V was clipped by 5 bases and J by 4 bases, with 6 bases between them. CDR3 nucleotide sequence: TGTGCCAGCAGCCAGGGGAATCAGCCCCAGCATTTT. Its protein product is CASSQGNQPQHF.

The genes are TRBV19 and TRBJ2-3; 8 bases agree with TRBD2. The CDR3 contains 14 residues. V lost 5 bases to trimming and J lost 0 bases; unmatched junction nucleotides: 1. Germline CDR1 and CDR2: LNHDA and SQIVND (reference sequence). The CDR3 DNA reads as TGTGCCAGTAGTGGACTAGCTAGCACAGATACGCAGTATTTT. Translation: CASSGLASTDTQYF. Drawing the rest from reference TRBV19 and TRBJ2-3, the complete variable domain is DGGITQSPKYLFRKEGQNVTLSCEQNLNHDAMYWYRQDPGQGLRLIYYSQIVNDFQKGDIAEGYSVSREKKESFPLTVTSAQKNPTAFYLCASSGLASTDTQYFGPGTRLTVL.

This clone has just one count. This chain connects TRBV30 to TRBJ1-1; maybe TRBD1 (6 bases). Trimming cost V 2 bases and J 7 bases, with 11 bases left between them. Germline CDR1 is GTSNPN and CDR2 is SVGIG (reference sequence). This CDR3 has 12 amino acids. The CDR3 DNA sequence: TGTGCCTGGAGTACTTCGACAGGTGAAGCTTTCTTT. It specifies CAWSTSTGEAFF.

This chain joins TRBV2 and TRBJ1-4; D gene ambiguous. Trimming left V 3 bases short and J 8 bases short, with 10 bases between. Germline V gene lookup returns CDR1 SNHLY and CDR2 FYNNEI. The CDR3 spans 13 residues. The CDR3 reads CASSDQAGEKLFF. The CDR3 nucleotides are TGTGCCAGCAGTGACCAGGCAGGAGAAAAACTGTTTTTT.

The gene calls are TRBV7-9 and TRBJ2-7; 7 bases line up with TRBD2. The CDR3 runs to 14 residues. The junction had 9 bases not matched to a gene; V was cut back by 5 bases and J by 5 bases. From germline, CDR1 is SEHNR and CDR2 FQNEAQ (reference sequence). The CDR3 DNA reads as TGTGCCAGCAGCGAGAATATCGGGGGGAACGAGCAGTACTTC. Encoded protein: CASSENIGGNEQYF.

This clone came up a few times. V usage is TRBV9 and J usage is TRBJ2-1; tentative D call: TRBD1 (6 bases). Germline V gives CDR1 SGDLS, CDR2 YYNGEE. CDR3 length equals 15 residues. V was pared by 1 base and J by 2 bases, with 10 bases between. CDR3 nucleotides: TGTGCCAGCAGCGTAACAGGGTCCCCCTACAATGAGCAGTTCTTC. Translated: CASSVTGSPYNEQFF.

The chain is built from TRBV2 and TRBJ1-1, with D perhaps TRBD1 (5 bases). CDR3 length equals 14 residues. The V end lost 6 bases, the J end lost 4 bases, and 15 bases lay between the germline ends. Germline CDR1 reads SNHLY; CDR2 reads FYNNEI. The CDR3 is CASRFAGMGTEAFF. The CDR3 DNA reads TGTGCCAGCAGATTCGCAGGGATGGGCACTGAAGCTTTCTTT.

The genes are TRBV30 and TRBJ1-5, with no clear D. Germline V gene lookup returns CDR1 GTSNPN and CDR2 SVGIG (reference sequence). V lost 2 bases and J 0 bases, leaving 14 bases between the germline ends. This CDR3 has 16 amino acids. CDR3 region: CAWSMGTVYSNQPQHF. The DNA of the CDR3 is TGTGCCTGGAGTATGGGCACAGTTTATAGCAATCAGCCCCAGCATTTT.

The chain employs TRBV11-2 and TRBJ1-5, with a possible D match to TRBD1 (5 bases). CDR1 and CDR2 from the germline V gene are SGHAT and FQNNGV. The CDR3 is made up of 15 amino acids. Trimming took off 5 bases at V and 6 bases at J, with 17 bases between the two ends. The CDR3 coding sequence is TGTGCCAGCAGCCCGGGGGGGTCCGCTAGTCAGCCCCAGCATTTT. Amino acid sequence: CASSPGGSASQPQHF.

The rearrangement joins TRBV5-1 to TRBJ2-1; 15 bases match TRBD2. V lost 3 bases to trimming and J lost 0 bases; unmatched junction nucleotides: 1. Germline V gene data show CDR1 as SGHRS and CDR2 as YFSETQ. The CDR3 is 17 amino acids. CDR3 residues: CASSWGLAGGSYNEQFF. For the CDR3, the DNA is TGCGCCAGCAGCTGGGGACTAGCGGGGGGCTCCTACAATGAGCAGTTCTTC.

This chain joins TRBV10-1 and TRBJ1-1; D remains ambiguous. V lost 3 bases to trimming and J lost 1 base, with 9 bases between them. Germline V gives CDR1 WNHNN, CDR2 SYGVQD (reference sequence). There are 14 residues in the CDR3. For the CDR3, the DNA is TGCGCCAGCAGTGAAAGTCGGAGGAACACTGAAGCTTTCTTT. Amino acid sequence: CASSESRRNTEAFF.

The chain has TRBV6-6 and TRBJ2-7; tentatively, D is TRBD1 (6 bases). Germline CDR1 and CDR2: MNHNY and SVGAGI (reference sequence). The CDR3 spans 14 residues. With 2 bases removed from V and 1 base from J, the gap between germline ends came to 9 bases. In nucleotides, the CDR3 is TGTGCCAGCAGTTACGGGGGCACTTCCTACGAGCAGTACTTC. This codes for CASSYGGTSYEQYF.

The chain is built from TRBV9 and TRBJ2-5; tentatively, D is TRBD1 (5 bases). V shed 0 bases and J shed 5 bases, with 14 bases lying between them. The CDR3 is 15 residues long. Germline assignment: CDR1 SGDLS and CDR2 YYNGEE. CDR3 loop: CASSVESWGGETQYF. The CDR3 nucleotides are TGTGCCAGCAGCGTAGAGTCCTGGGGCGGCGAGACCCAGTACTTC.